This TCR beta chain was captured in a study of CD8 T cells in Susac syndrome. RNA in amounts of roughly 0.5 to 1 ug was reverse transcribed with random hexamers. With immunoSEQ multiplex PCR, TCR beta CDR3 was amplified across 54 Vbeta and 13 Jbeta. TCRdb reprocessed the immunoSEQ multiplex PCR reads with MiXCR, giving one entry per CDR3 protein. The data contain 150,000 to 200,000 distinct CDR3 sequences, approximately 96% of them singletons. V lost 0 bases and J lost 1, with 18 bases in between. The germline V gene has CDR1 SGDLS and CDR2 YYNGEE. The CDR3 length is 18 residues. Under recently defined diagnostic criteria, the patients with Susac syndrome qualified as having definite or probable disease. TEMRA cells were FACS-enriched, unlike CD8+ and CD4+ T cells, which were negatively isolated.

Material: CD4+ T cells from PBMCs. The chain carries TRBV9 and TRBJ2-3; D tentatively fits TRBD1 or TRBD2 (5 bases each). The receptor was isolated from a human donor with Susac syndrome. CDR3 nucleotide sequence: TGTGCCAGCAGCGTAGGAGGGGCTTCGGGCGGGCGCACAGATACGCAGTATTTT. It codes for CASSVGGASGGRTDTQYF.